The subject of this entry is one T cell receptor beta chain. Method: immunoSEQ multiplex PCR; TCRdb's copy keeps in-frame clones and lacks some. The sample holds fewer than 300,000 clones, roughly 87% seen once. This record belongs to a study of control samples from healthy donors and cancer patients. Trimming pared 2 bases from V and 10 bases from J, leaving 11 bases between. There are 12 residues in the CDR3. Germline V gene sequence: CDR1 MDHEN, CDR2 SYDVKM. Sequencing was done on a sample of PBMCs. This clonotype was obtained from a woman aged 60-75 years with lung cancer. The chain has TRBV28 and TRBJ1-2; no definite D call. The DNA for the CDR3 is TGTGCCAGCAGTTTAGAGGACCGGCCCTACACCTTC. It translates to CASSLEDRPYTF.